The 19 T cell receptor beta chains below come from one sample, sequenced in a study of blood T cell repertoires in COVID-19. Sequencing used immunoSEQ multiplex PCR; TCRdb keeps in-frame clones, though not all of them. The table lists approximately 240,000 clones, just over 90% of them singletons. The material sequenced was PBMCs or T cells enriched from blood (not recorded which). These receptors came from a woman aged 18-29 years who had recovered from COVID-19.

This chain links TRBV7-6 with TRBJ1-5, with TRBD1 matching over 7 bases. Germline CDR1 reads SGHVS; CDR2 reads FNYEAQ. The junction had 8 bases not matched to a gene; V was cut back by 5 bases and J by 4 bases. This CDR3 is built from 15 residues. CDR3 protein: CASSQGPRGNQPQHF. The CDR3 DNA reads TGTGCCAGCAGCCAGGGACCCAGGGGGAATCAGCCCCAGCATTTT. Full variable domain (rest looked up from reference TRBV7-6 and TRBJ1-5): GAGVSQSPRYKVTKRGQDVALRCDPISGHVSLYWYRQALGQGPEFLTYFNYEAQQDKSGLPNDRFSAERPEGSISTLTIQRTEQRDSAMYRCASSQGPRGNQPQHFGDGTRLSIL.

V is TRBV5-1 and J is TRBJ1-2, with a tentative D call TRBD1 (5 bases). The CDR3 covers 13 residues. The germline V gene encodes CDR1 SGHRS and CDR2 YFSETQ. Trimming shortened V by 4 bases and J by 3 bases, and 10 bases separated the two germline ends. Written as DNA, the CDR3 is TGCGCCAGCAGCCACGACAGAGACTATGGCTACACCTTC. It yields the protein CASSHDRDYGYTF.

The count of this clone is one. The CDR3 loop reads CASSKPGGFSYEQYF. The CDR3 nucleotides read TGTGCCAGCAGCAAGCCAGGGGGATTCTCCTACGAGCAGTACTTC. The rearrangement joins TRBV5-6 to TRBJ2-7, with 7 nucleotides matching TRBD1. Germline CDR1 and CDR2: SGHDT and YYEEEE. The CDR3 has 15 residues. The V gene end was trimmed by 4 bases and the J gene end by 0 bases; junction bases not matched to a gene: 7.

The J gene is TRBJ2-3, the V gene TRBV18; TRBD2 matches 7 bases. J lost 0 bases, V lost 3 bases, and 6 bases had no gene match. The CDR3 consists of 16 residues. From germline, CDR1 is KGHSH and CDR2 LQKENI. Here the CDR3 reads CASSPGGGPSTDTQYF. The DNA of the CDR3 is TGTGCCAGCTCACCGGGCGGGGGTCCTAGCACAGATACGCAGTATTTT.

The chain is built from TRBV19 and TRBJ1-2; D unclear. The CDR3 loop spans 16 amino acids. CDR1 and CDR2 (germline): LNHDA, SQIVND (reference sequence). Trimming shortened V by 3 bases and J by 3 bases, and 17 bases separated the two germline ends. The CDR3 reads CASSIGPTNSYYGYTF. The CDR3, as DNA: TGTGCCAGTAGTATCGGGCCGACTAATTCCTACTATGGCTACACCTTC.

The CDR3 DNA reads TGTGCCAGCAGTTATAAGGGACAGGAGCCCCAGCATTTT. Its protein product is CASSYKGQEPQHF. This chain joins TRBV6-6 and TRBJ1-5, with 8 bases identical to TRBD1. Germline loops: CDR1 MNHNY, CDR2 SVGAGI (reference sequence). V was pared by 3 bases and J by 8 bases, with 3 bases of the junction left unmatched. This CDR3 region has 13 residues.

The CDR3 protein is CASSALGSSNTGELFF. The CDR3 nucleotides read TGTGCCAGCAGCGCCTTAGGGAGTAGCAACACCGGGGAGCTGTTTTTT. The rearrangement links TRBV9 to TRBJ2-2; a weak D match, TRBD2 (5 bases). V lost 3 bases and J lost 2, with 14 bases in between. The V gene's germline CDR1 is SGDLS and CDR2 YYNGEE. The CDR3 spans 16 residues.

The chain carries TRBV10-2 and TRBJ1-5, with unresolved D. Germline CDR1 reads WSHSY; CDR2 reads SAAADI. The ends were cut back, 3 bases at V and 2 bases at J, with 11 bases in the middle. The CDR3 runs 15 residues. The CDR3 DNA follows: TGCGCCAGCAGTGACCCCGGGTCCGGCAATCAGCCCCAGCATTTT. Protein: CASSDPGSGNQPQHF.

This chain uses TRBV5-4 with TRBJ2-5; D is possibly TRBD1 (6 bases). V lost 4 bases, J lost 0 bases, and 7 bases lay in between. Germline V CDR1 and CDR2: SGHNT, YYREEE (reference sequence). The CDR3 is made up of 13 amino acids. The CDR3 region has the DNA TGTGCCAGCAGCCGACAGGACCAAGAGACCCAGTACTTC. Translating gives CASSRQDQETQYF.

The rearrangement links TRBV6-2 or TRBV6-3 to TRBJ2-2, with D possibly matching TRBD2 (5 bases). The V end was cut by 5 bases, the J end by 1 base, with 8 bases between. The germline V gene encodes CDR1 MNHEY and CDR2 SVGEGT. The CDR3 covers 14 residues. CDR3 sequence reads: CASSRDMNTGELFF. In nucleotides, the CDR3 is TGTGCCAGCAGTCGGGATATGAACACCGGGGAGCTGTTTTTT.

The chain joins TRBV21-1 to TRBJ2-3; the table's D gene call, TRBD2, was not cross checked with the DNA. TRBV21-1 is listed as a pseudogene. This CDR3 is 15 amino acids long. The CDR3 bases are TGTGCCAGCAGCAGAAACTGCGGGGAGGCAGATACGCAGTATTTT. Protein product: CASSRNCGEADTQYF.

The chain's CDR3 is CASSQVTARDTEAFF. The CDR3 region has the DNA TGTGCCAGCAGCCAGGTGACAGCCCGGGACACTGAAGCTTTCTTT. This chain connects TRBV3-1 (or the pseudogene TRBV3-2) to TRBJ1-1; D possibly corresponds to TRBD1 (5 bases). V was clipped by 3 bases and J by 3 bases, with 14 bases between them. CDR1 and CDR2 from the germline V gene are LGHDT and YNNKEL (reference sequence). The CDR3 is 15 residues long.

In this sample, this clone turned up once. The CDR3 reads CASSLSRGSREQFF. CDR3 coding DNA: TGTGCCAGCAGCTTATCTCGCGGGAGTCGTGAGCAGTTCTTC. This chain joins TRBV7-3 and TRBJ2-1; 7 positions agree with TRBD2. The CDR3 length is 14 residues. V was clipped by 2 bases and J by 9 bases; unmatched bases: 7. Germline CDR1 reads SGHTA; CDR2 reads FQGTGA.

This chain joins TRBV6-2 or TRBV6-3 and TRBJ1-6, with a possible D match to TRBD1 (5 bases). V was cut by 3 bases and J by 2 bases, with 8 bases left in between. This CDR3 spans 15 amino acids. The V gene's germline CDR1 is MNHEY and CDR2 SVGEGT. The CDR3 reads CASSYGGTYNSPLHF. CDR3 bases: TGTGCCAGCAGTTATGGGGGGACCTATAATTCACCCCTCCACTTT.

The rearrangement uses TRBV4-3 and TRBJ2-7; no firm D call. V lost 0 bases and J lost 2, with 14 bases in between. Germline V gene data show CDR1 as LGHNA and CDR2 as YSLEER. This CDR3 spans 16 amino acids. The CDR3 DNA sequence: TGCGCCAGCAGCCAAGACGCGGTCGAGGAAACCTACGAGCAGTACTTC. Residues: CASSQDAVEETYEQYF.

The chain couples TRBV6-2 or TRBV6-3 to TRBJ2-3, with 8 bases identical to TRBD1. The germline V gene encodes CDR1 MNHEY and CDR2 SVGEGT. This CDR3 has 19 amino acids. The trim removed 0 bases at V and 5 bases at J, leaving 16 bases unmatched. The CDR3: CASSYSKFRRQGARDTQYF. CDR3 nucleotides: TGTGCCAGCAGTTACTCCAAGTTTCGGCGGCAGGGGGCTAGAGATACGCAGTATTTT.

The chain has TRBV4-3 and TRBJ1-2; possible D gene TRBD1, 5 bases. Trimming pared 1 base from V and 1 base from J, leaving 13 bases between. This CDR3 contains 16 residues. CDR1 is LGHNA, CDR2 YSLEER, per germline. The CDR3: CASSQVQGSSNYGYTF. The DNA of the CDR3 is TGCGCCAGCAGCCAAGTTCAGGGTAGTAGTAACTATGGCTACACCTTC.

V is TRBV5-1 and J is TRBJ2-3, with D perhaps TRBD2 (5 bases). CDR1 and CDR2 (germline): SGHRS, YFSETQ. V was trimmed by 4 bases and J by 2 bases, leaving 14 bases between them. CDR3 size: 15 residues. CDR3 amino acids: CASSRRADFTDTQYF. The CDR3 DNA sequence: TGCGCCAGCAGCCGGCGGGCGGACTTCACAGATACGCAGTATTTT.

DNA for the CDR3: TGTGCCAGCAGCCTCAGAAGCGGAAACAATGAGCAGTTCTTC. Its translation is CASSLRSGNNEQFF. The rearrangement uses TRBV9 and TRBJ2-1; possible D gene TRBD2, 5 bases. From germline, CDR1 is SGDLS and CDR2 YYNGEE. The CDR3 has 14 residues. Trimming took off 4 bases at V and 5 bases at J, with 13 bases between the two ends.